This T cell receptor beta chain derives from a study of siplizumab effects on memory and regulatory T cells. Study findings and constraints: The study found naive T cells seemingly more diverse than memory cells and seemingly major alloresponse contributors. Sequences that were alloreactive and traceable to unstimulated CD4+ memory cells were significantly reduced by siplizumab.

Points on this clone: What it binds is not known.

Profiled with immunoSEQ multiplex PCR; TCRdb holds only in-frame clones, not every one. The data show some 100,000 clones, approximately 94% seen once. Trimming cost V 6 bases and J 6 bases; bases outside gene matches: 1. The CDR3 contains 11 residues. Germline assignment: CDR1 MDHEN and CDR2 SYDVKM. The TCR comes from a human donor in good health. J is TRBJ2-7 and V is TRBV28; 8 nucleotides match TRBD1. The sample was Tregs sorted from blood. CDR3 sequence reads: CASRGQGEQYF. The DNA of the CDR3 is TGTGCCAGCAGAGGACAGGGCGAGCAGTACTTC.